This entry features one T cell receptor (beta chain) sequence. Its antigen remains unknown. These data are taken from a study of T cell responses to AZD1222 COVID-19 vaccine. Study-wide results and limits: After the peak T cell response, and only then, were repertoires sampled. Among the donors, most were white British and more were female, and clonal diversity was possibly underestimated.

TCRdb's copy holds only in-frame clones and misses some; the assay was immunoSEQ multiplex PCR. Of 150,000 to 200,000 clones listed, 90% to 95% are singletons. The sequencing here drew on peripheral blood, taken on day 0 of AZD1222 vaccination. This TCR came from an adult in good health.

CDR3 sequence reads: CASSWTDGDTEAFF. CDR3 nucleotide sequence: TGCGCCAGCAGCTGGACTGACGGGGACACTGAAGCTTTCTTT. This chain uses TRBV5-1 with TRBJ1-1; D unclear. Trimming took off 3 bases at V and 3 bases at J, with 12 bases between the two ends. The CDR3 has 14 amino acids. Germline V lookup: CDR1 SGHRS, CDR2 YFSETQ.